Following are 19 T cell receptor beta chains from one sample sequenced in a study of blood T cell repertoires in COVID-19. Here immunoSEQ multiplex PCR was the method, and the copy in TCRdb shows in-frame clones only, minus some. Found here are approximately 170,000 clones, 70% to 90% of them singletons; the top ten hold about 1.9%. The material sequenced was peripheral blood. The receptors derive from a young man who had recovered from COVID-19.

This chain joins TRBV18 and TRBJ2-3, with a tentative D call TRBD2 (6 bases). V shed 3 bases and J shed 2 bases, with 9 bases lying between them. The CDR3 spans 14 residues. From germline, CDR1 is KGHSH and CDR2 LQKENI. CDR3 coding DNA: TGTGCCAGCTCACCCGGGAGCCCCACAGATACGCAGTATTTT. Amino acid sequence: CASSPGSPTDTQYF.

The chain couples TRBV27 to TRBJ2-2; 11 bases agree with TRBD1. The ends lost 8 bases at V and 8 bases at J; junction bases unmatched: 7. CDR3 length: 14 amino acids. Germline CDR1 MNHEY, CDR2 SMNVEV (reference sequence). The CDR3 reads CASLPDRGPGELFF. CDR3 coding DNA: TGTGCCAGCCTCCCGGACAGGGGGCCTGGGGAGCTGTTTTTT.

The table lists this clone with a count of one. This chain uses TRBV6-5 with TRBJ2-4, with D perhaps TRBD2 (5 bases). CDR1 and CDR2 from the germline V gene are MNHEY and SVGAGI. Between the trimmed V and J ends, which lost 7 bases and 4 bases, there was a span of 17 bases. The CDR3 extends over 15 amino acids. Written as DNA, the CDR3 is TGTGCCAGCATTTCGGACGGAGCGGATAAAAACATTCAGTACTTC. Translated, it gives CASISDGADKNIQYF.

V gene TRBV27 combines with J gene TRBJ1-2; a possible D gene is TRBD1 (6 bases). CDR1 and CDR2 (germline): MNHEY, SMNVEV (reference sequence). The CDR3 extends over 15 amino acids. The V and J ends lost 2 bases and 4 bases respectively, with 14 bases between them. The DNA of the CDR3 is TGTGCCAGCAGTTTACGTTGGGGGGGGGCCTATGGCTACACCTTC. This translates into CASSLRWGGAYGYTF.

This rearrangement joins TRBV7-9 to TRBJ2-7; D is ambiguous. The V and J ends lost 0 bases and 4 bases respectively, with 16 bases between them. The germline gives CDR1 SEHNR, CDR2 FQNEAQ (reference sequence). The CDR3 spans 16 residues. CDR3 in DNA: TGTGCCAGCAGCTTAGCACGGAGTTTTGGTTTTTACGAGCAGTACTTC. Its protein is CASSLARSFGFYEQYF. The full variable domain, completed using reference TRBV7-9 and TRBJ2-7, is DTGVSQNPRHKITKRGQNVTFRCDPISEHNRLYWYRQTLGQGPEFLTYFQNEAQLEKSRLLSDRFSAERPKGSFSTLEIQRTEQGDSAMYLCASSLARSFGFYEQYFGPGTRLTVT.

This clone was seen more than once but under ten times. The chain couples TRBV4-1 to TRBJ1-1; unclear D gene. Germline assignment: CDR1 MGHRA and CDR2 YSYEKL. Trimming left V 7 bases short and J 5 bases short, with 8 bases between. The CDR3 runs to 11 residues. CDR3 sequence reads: CASTFATEAFF. CDR3 coding DNA: TGCGCCAGCACGTTCGCGACTGAAGCTTTCTTT.

The chain carries TRBV2 and TRBJ1-5; D is possibly TRBD1 (5 bases). This CDR3 has 14 amino acids. The germline V gene encodes CDR1 SNHLY and CDR2 FYNNEI. V gave up 7 bases and J gave up 4 bases, with 14 bases separating them. DNA for the CDR3: TGTGCCAGCATGATCCGGGGGGGAAATCAGCCCCAGCATTTT. This sequence encodes CASMIRGGNQPQHF.

The V call is TRBV4-1, the J call TRBJ2-2, with 7 bases that match TRBD1. Germline CDR1 reads MGHRA; CDR2 reads YSYEKL. The CDR3 extends over 18 amino acids. V was pared by 4 bases and J by 4 bases, with 15 bases of the junction left unmatched. The CDR3 region is CASSLLFLQGLATGELFF. In DNA, the CDR3 is TGCGCCAGCAGCCTACTATTTTTACAGGGGTTGGCCACCGGGGAGCTGTTTTTT.

The chain recombines TRBV6-6 with TRBJ1-1, with 9 bases matching TRBD1. Unmatched junction bases numbered 6, after V lost 6 bases and J lost 10 bases. Germline loops: CDR1 MNHNY, CDR2 SVGAGI (reference sequence). CDR3 length equals 12 residues. The CDR3 sequence is CASSIDRGGAFF. The CDR3 DNA is TGTGCCAGCAGCATTGACAGGGGGGGAGCTTTCTTT.

The V call is TRBV21-1, the J call TRBJ2-7; the DNA was not compared with TRBD2, the D call given in the table. TRBV21-1 is annotated as a pseudogene. This CDR3 contains 10 residues. Here the CDR3 reads CATFPYEQYF. The CDR3 bases are TGTGCCACCTTCCCCTACGAGCAGTACTTC.

The rearrangement uses TRBV27 and TRBJ1-5; 7 nucleotides match TRBD1. The CDR3 has 14 amino acids. Germline values: CDR1 MNHEY, CDR2 SMNVEV (reference sequence). V shed 4 bases and J 5 bases; nucleotides not matched to a gene: 5. As DNA, the CDR3 is TGTGCCAGCAGTTCGACAGGGTTCTATCAGCCCCAGCATTTT. Translated, it gives CASSSTGFYQPQHF.

The V call is TRBV7-6, the J call TRBJ2-1; TRBD2 matches 11 bases. Germline CDR1 reads SGHVS; CDR2 reads FNYEAQ. V trimming: 5 bases; J trimming: 0 bases; junction bases outside the gene matches: 6. CDR3 length: 17 amino acids. CDR3 region: CASSELSGRASYNEQFF. The DNA of the CDR3 is TGTGCCAGCAGCGAGCTTAGCGGGAGGGCCTCCTACAATGAGCAGTTCTTC.

The chain links TRBV19 to TRBJ2-3; TRBD2 might be the D (6 bases). This CDR3 spans 17 amino acids. V lost 5 bases and J lost 2, with 20 bases in between. The V gene's germline CDR1 is LNHDA and CDR2 SQIVND (reference sequence). CDR3 nucleotides: TGTGCCAGTAGTTCCCCACCGGGGACTGGGATCACAGATACGCAGTATTTT. Amino acid sequence: CASSSPPGTGITDTQYF. The full variable domain, completed using reference TRBV19 and TRBJ2-3, is DGGITQSPKYLFRKEGQNVTLSCEQNLNHDAMYWYRQDPGQGLRLIYYSQIVNDFQKGDIAEGYSVSREKKESFPLTVTSAQKNPTAFYLCASSSPPGTGITDTQYFGPGTRLTVL.

The V call is TRBV11-2, the J call TRBJ2-7; 11 bases are a match to TRBD2. Per germline, CDR1 SGHAT and CDR2 FQNNGV. V lost 3 bases, J lost 0 bases, and 1 base stayed unmatched. CDR3 length: 15 amino acids. CDR3 amino acids: CASSFTSGSSYEQYF. The CDR3 nucleotides are TGTGCCAGCAGCTTCACTAGCGGGAGCTCCTACGAGCAGTACTTC.

Only a few counts were recorded for this clone. CDR3 nucleotides: TGTGCCAGCAGCGCAAGACCGGGACTAGGCTCTTACGAGCAGTACTTC. Residues: CASSARPGLGSYEQYF. V is TRBV5-4 and J is TRBJ2-7, with 8 bases lining up with TRBD2. From germline, CDR1 is SGHNT and CDR2 YYREEE (reference sequence). This CDR3 is 16 amino acids long. With V trimmed by 4 bases and J by 4 bases, 13 bases remained unmatched.

The V and J genes are TRBV6-4 and TRBJ1-1; a possible D gene is TRBD1 (6 bases). V was pared by 0 bases and J by 8 bases, with 16 bases between. In germline, CDR1 is MRHNA, CDR2 SNTAGT. CDR3 length equals 15 residues. In DNA, the CDR3 is TGTGCCAGCAGTGACTCGAGGATGGGGGCCCGGGAAGCTTTCTTT. As protein: CASSDSRMGAREAFF.

V gene TRBV7-2 combines with J gene TRBJ2-5; possibly TRBD2 for D (7 bases). The V end lost 4 bases, the J end lost 5 bases, and 14 bases lay between the germline ends. CDR3 length: 14 amino acids. Germline loops: CDR1 SGHTA, CDR2 FQGNSA. As DNA, the CDR3 is TGTGCCAGCAGCTCCCGGGGAGGGGGGGAGACCCAGTACTTC. Its translation is CASSSRGGGETQYF.

The J gene is TRBJ2-1, the V gene TRBV10-2, with a weak D call TRBD2 (6 bases). The CDR3 is 15 residues long. Deletions cut 8 bases from V and 5 bases from J, with 19 bases between. The V gene's germline CDR1 is WSHSY and CDR2 SAAADI. This CDR3 is CASRRDALANNEQFF. The CDR3 DNA is TGCGCCAGCCGTAGGGACGCACTAGCAAACAATGAGCAGTTCTTC.

This chain uses TRBV11-3 with TRBJ2-1, with a possible D match to TRBD1 (6 bases). CDR3 length: 14 residues. Germline V gives CDR1 SGHNT, CDR2 YENEEA. V lost 5 bases and J 6 bases, leaving 14 bases between the germline ends. The CDR3 spells CASSPLGAINEQFF. In nucleotides, the CDR3 is TGTGCCAGCAGCCCCCTGGGGGCAATCAATGAGCAGTTCTTC. Supplemented by reference TRBV11-3 and TRBJ2-1, the full variable domain reads EAGVVQSPRYKIIEKKQPVAFWCNPISGHNTLYWYLQNLGQGPELLIRYENEEAVDDSQLPKDRFSAERLKGVDSTLKIQPAELGDSAVYLCASSPLGAINEQFFGPGTRLTVL.